This TCR beta chain was recorded in a study of shared clonotypes between healthy human individuals. V gave up 0 bases and J gave up 2 bases, with 6 bases separating them. The CDR3 length is 14 residues. CDR1 is LGHNA and CDR2 is YNFKEQ in the germline V gene. Generated by immunoSEQ multiplex PCR, the TCRdb table keeps only in-frame clones and is missing some. Found here are fewer than 550,000 clones, 60% to 80% of them singletons; the top ten hold about 12%. The TCR originated in a woman aged 40 to 50 in good health. Some clones in this sample may be carry-over from other donors' samples. This chain uses TRBV4-2 with TRBJ2-3; D unclear. Input material: PBMCs. CDR3 in amino acids: CASSQDLATDTQYF. Written as DNA, the CDR3 is TGTGCCAGCAGCCAAGATCTGGCCACAGATACGCAGTATTTT.